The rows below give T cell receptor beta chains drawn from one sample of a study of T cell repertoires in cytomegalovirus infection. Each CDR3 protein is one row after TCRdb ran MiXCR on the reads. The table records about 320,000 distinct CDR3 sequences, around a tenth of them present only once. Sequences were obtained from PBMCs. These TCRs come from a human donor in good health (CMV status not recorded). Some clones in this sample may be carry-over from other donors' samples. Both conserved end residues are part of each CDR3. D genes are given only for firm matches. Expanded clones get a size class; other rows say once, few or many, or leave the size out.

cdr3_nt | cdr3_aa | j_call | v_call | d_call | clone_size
TGTGCCAGCAGCTTAAGCAGGACATCGTCCTACAATGAGCAGTTCTTC | CASSLSRTSSYNEQFF | TRBJ2-1 | TRBV11-2 | - | few
TGTGCCACCAGCAGAGATCGTGTGAACACTGAAGCTTTCTTT | CATSRDRVNTEAFF | TRBJ1-1 | TRBV15 | - | few
TGCGCCAGCAGCCAAGAAACACAGGGTAACTATGGCTACACCTTC | CASSQETQGNYGYTF | TRBJ1-2 | TRBV4-3 | - | -
TGTGCCAGCAGCCCGTTCGTTGACGGGGCTTTCTTT | CASSPFVDGAFF | TRBJ1-1 | TRBV12-3/TRBV12-4 | - | few
TGTGCCAGCAGTGCAATGACTTCGTACCAAGAGACCCAGTACTTC | CASSAMTSYQETQYF | TRBJ2-5 | TRBV2 | - | -
TGTGCCAGCAGACCGAGCGGGAGAACCAAAAACATTCAGTACTTC | CASRPSGRTKNIQYF | TRBJ2-4 | TRBV2 | TRBD2 | many
TGTGCCAGCATGGGGACAGAAGCCTACGAGCAGTACTTC | CASMGTEAYEQYF | TRBJ2-7 | TRBV28 | TRBD1 | many
TGTGCCAGCAGCTTAATCTACACAGATACGCAGTATTTT | CASSLIYTDTQYF | TRBJ2-3 | TRBV7-2 | - | -
TGTGCCAGCAGCAGCAGGATTCCTAACTATGGCTACACCTTC | CASSSRIPNYGYTF | TRBJ1-2 | TRBV7-8 | - | many
TGTGCCAGCAGTTATTTCTTAGGCGACTATTCCTCCTACAATGAGCAGTTCTTC | CASSYFLGDYSSYNEQFF | TRBJ2-1 | TRBV6-5 | - | -
TGCAGTGCCAACTCCGGGACTAGCGGGAGTAGGGCAGATACGCAGTATTTT | CSANSGTSGSRADTQYF | TRBJ2-3 | TRBV20-1 | TRBD2 | -
TGTGCCAGCAGTTACTCGCCAGCGAACACCGGGGAGCTGTTTTTT | CASSYSPANTGELFF | TRBJ2-2 | TRBV6-2/TRBV6-3 | - | few
TGTGCCAGCAGTTCCCGAATATCAACCGGGACAGAGCATAGCACAGATACGCAGTATTTT | CASSSRISTGTEHSTDTQYF | TRBJ2-3 | TRBV27 | TRBD1 | few
TGTGCCATCACTGTTAGGCGGGACAGCAATTCCTACGAGCAGTACTTC | CAITVRRDSNSYEQYF | TRBJ2-7 | TRBV6-1 | - | -
TGTGCCAGCAGTTTATTGGTGGAGGAAAAACTGTTTTTT | CASSLLVEEKLFF | TRBJ1-4 | TRBV28 | - | many
TGTGCCAGCAGCTTAGGTCACGGGAGGCCTATTATGGCCAAAAACATTCAGTACTTC | CASSLGHGRPIMAKNIQYF | TRBJ2-4 | TRBV7-2 | TRBD2 | many
TGTGCCAGCAGTTTACGACCGAAGGATTACGGGCAGTACTTC | CASSLRPKDYGQYF | TRBJ2-7 | TRBV12-3/TRBV12-4 | - | many
TGCAGTGCTGGTGCGGGAGGAACAGATACGCAGTATTTT | CSAGAGGTDTQYF | TRBJ2-3 | TRBV20-1 | TRBD2 | -
TGTGCCAGCAGGTTAACAGGGTACTGGAATGAGCAGTTCTTC | CASRLTGYWNEQFF | TRBJ2-1 | TRBV6-2/TRBV6-3 | - | many
TGTGCCAGCAGTGGAAGTAGGAAGCGGGAGGGCCGGGGCGAGCAGTACTTC | CASSGSRKREGRGEQYF | TRBJ2-7 | TRBV28 | TRBD2 | many
TGTGCCAGCAGTGAAAACGCCAGAAATTCACCCCTCCACTTT | CASSENARNSPLHF | TRBJ1-6 | TRBV2 | - | -
TGTGCCAGCAGCCCCGGAAGCGGGCAGTACAATGAGCAGTTCTTC | CASSPGSGQYNEQFF | TRBJ2-1 | TRBV7-2 | - | -
TGTGCCTTGACCCTGGACACACAAGAGACCCAGTACTTC | CALTLDTQETQYF | TRBJ2-5 | TRBV28 | - | many
TGTGCCAGCAGTCTTGGATCAGATCCCCCAAACTATGGCTACACCTTC | CASSLGSDPPNYGYTF | TRBJ1-2 | TRBV28 | - | many